These 2 T cell receptor beta chains were sequenced from one sample in a study of blood T cells in healthy people across ages. Then a second PCR, running about 7 to 11 cycles, was carried out with a sample-barcoded 5' primer and a J-beta primer mix. TCRdb reanalysed the 5' RACE reads using MiXCR and keeps one entry per CDR3 protein. Among around 400,000 distinct CDR3 sequences listed, approximately 52% were seen once. The specimen was blood. The receptors were gathered from a man in his 60s in good health.

This clonotype showed up just a few times. A junction end diverges from the germline sequence, so it may reflect a read error. The chain has TRBV6-5 and TRBJ1-2; D is undetermined. The germline CDR1 and CDR2 sequences are MNHEY and SVGAGI. The CDR3 length is 13 residues. In DNA, the CDR3 is TGTGCCAGCCGTTATCAGGCCAACTATGGCTACACCTTC. Translating it yields CASRYQANYGYTF.

The chain recombines TRBV29-1 with TRBJ1-2, with 8 bases identical to TRBD1. The CDR3 is made up of 13 amino acids. Germline lookup yields CDR1 SQVTM and CDR2 ANQGSEA. V lost 8 bases to trimming and J lost 8 bases; unmatched junction nucleotides: 13. The DNA for the CDR3 is TGCAGCCACTATCAGGGGGCCGAAGGCGGCTACACCTTC. Translated, it gives CSHYQGAEGGYTF.